A selection of T cell receptor beta chains follows, all from one sample in a study of PD-L1 blockade in urothelial cancer. Generated by immunoSEQ multiplex PCR, the TCRdb table keeps only in-frame clones and is missing some. The data show about 82,000 clones, 82% seen once. This material consisted of PBMCs, taken around atezolizumab (anti-PD-L1) treatment. The receptors stem from an older man with urothelial cancer. Both conserved end residues are part of each CDR3. The order of the fields is J gene, V gene, D gene, clone size, CDR3 DNA, CDR3 protein. The D gene is left open where the match is weak. Expanded clones get a size class; other rows say once, few or many, or leave the size out.

TRBJ1-2,TRBV14,TRBD1,.,TGTGCCAGCAGCCATCGCGGATCAGGGGGCCATGGCTACACCTTC,CASSHRGSGGHGYTF
TRBJ2-5,TRBV6-5,.,.,TGTGCCAGCAGTTACTCCTTGCAAGAGACCCAGTACTTC,CASSYSLQETQYF
TRBJ2-3,TRBV5-1,TRBD2,once,TGCGCCAGCAGCCCCGGGACTAGCGGGATTACAGATACGCAGTATTTT,CASSPGTSGITDTQYF
TRBJ2-5,TRBV12-5,TRBD1,.,TGTGCTAGTGGTTTGGGACAGGGGGTTTGGGGAGAGACCCAGTACTTC,CASGLGQGVWGETQYF
TRBJ2-3,TRBV12-5,TRBD1,.,TGTGCTAGTGGTCACGGACAGGGGGCAGATACGCAGTATTTT,CASGHGQGADTQYF
TRBJ2-3,TRBV25-1,TRBD2,once,TGTGCCAGCAGTCCGGTTGGGGAGGGCGCAGATACGCAGTATTTT,CASSPVGEGADTQYF
TRBJ1-1,TRBV18,.,once,TGTGCCAGCTCACCTGATCCCAGGGGAACTGAAGCTTTCTTT,CASSPDPRGTEAFF
TRBJ2-2,TRBV29-1,TRBD2,.,TGCAGCGTTGAAGGACTAGCGGGGTCGAACACCGGGGAGCTGTTTTTT,CSVEGLAGSNTGELFF
TRBJ1-4,TRBV4-1,TRBD1,.,TGCGCCAGCAGCCCTTGGGACAGGGCAGGTGAAAAACTGTTTTTT,CASSPWDRAGEKLFF
TRBJ2-3,TRBV29-1,.,.,TGCAGCGGGGGGGACAGCACAGATACGCAGTATTTT,CSGGDSTDTQYF
TRBJ1-1,TRBV4-2,.,.,TGTGCCAGTTCCATGAACACTGAAGCTTTCTTT,CASSMNTEAFF
TRBJ1-1,TRBV6-6,.,.,TGTGCCAGCGGGGGAACCGTACAGGGCGTCGGCACTGAAGCTTTCTTT,CASGGTVQGVGTEAFF
TRBJ1-3,TRBV5-1,TRBD1,.,TGCGCCAGCAGTCTCAACAGGGGAGACTCTGGAAACACCATATATTTT,CASSLNRGDSGNTIYF
TRBJ2-5,TRBV7-8,TRBD1,.,TGTGCCAGCAGCCGACAGGGGGCCGGGGCCCAGTACTTC,CASSRQGAGAQYF
TRBJ1-1,TRBV6-1,.,few,TGTGCCAGCAGGGAGGGCAGGGAACCCACTGAAGCTTTCTTT,CASREGREPTEAFF
TRBJ1-1,TRBV7-9,.,.,TGTGCCAGCAGCTTGGGACAATTGAACACTGAAGCTTTCTTT,CASSLGQLNTEAFF
TRBJ2-1,TRBV25-1,TRBD2,.,TGTGCCAGCAGTGAAAGGGGCGGGAGGGATGGCTCCTACAATGAGCAGTTCTTC,CASSERGGRDGSYNEQFF
TRBJ2-1,TRBV20-1,.,.,TGCAGTGCTTTACAGAACAATGAGCAGTTCTTC,CSALQNNEQFF
TRBJ2-7,TRBV12-2,.,few,TGTGCAAGTCGCTTAGCGGGGGGGGCCCACTACGAGCAGTACTTC,CASRLAGGAHYEQYF
TRBJ2-1,TRBV5-1,TRBD1,.,TGCGCCAGCAGCTTGGGGACAGGGGGGGGTGAGCAGTTCTTC,CASSLGTGGGEQFF
TRBJ2-5,TRBV5-1,.,.,TGCGCCAGCAGCCCCGAGGAACCGTACCAAGAGACCCAGTACTTC,CASSPEEPYQETQYF
TRBJ1-5,TRBV6-1,TRBD1,.,TGTGCCAGCAAGGACAGGCGGAGCAATCAGCCCCAGCATTTT,CASKDRRSNQPQHF
TRBJ1-2,TRBV7-9,.,once,TGTGCCAGCAGCGTGGGACAAAGTCTCATTAACTATGGCTACACCTTC,CASSVGQSLINYGYTF
TRBJ1-3,TRBV5-5,.,.,TGTGCCAGCAGCTTGTATCCATTGAGCTCTGGAAACACCATATATTTT,CASSLYPLSSGNTIYF
TRBJ2-1,TRBV7-9,TRBD2,.,TGTGCCAGCAGCCAGAGGGGGCTAGCGGGAGGGCCTCAAGAGCAGTTCTTC,CASSQRGLAGGPQEQFF
TRBJ2-1,TRBV4-1,TRBD2,few,TGCGCCAGCAGCCCGACTAGCGGGGATGCCTACAATGAGCAGTTCTTC,CASSPTSGDAYNEQFF
TRBJ1-2,TRBV11-2,TRBD1,.,TGTGCCAGCAGCCGGGACAGGGGGGGCGGCTACACCTTC,CASSRDRGGGYTF
TRBJ2-7,TRBV29-1,TRBD1,.,TGCAGCGTTGTCCAGGGGGCTGGCGGTTACGAGCAGTACTTC,CSVVQGAGGYEQYF
TRBJ1-1,TRBV4-3,TRBD1,.,TGCGCCAGCAGCCAAGGGACAGGGGGTGAAGCTTTCTTT,CASSQGTGGEAFF
TRBJ2-7,TRBV7-9,.,.,TGTGCCAGCAGCTTAGCCGGAGTTCCAGAGAGCTCCTACGAGCAGTACTTC,CASSLAGVPESSYEQYF
TRBJ1-5,TRBV9,TRBD1,.,TGTGCCAGCAGCGTAGCAGGGGGCGGGCAGCCCCAGCATTTT,CASSVAGGGQPQHF
TRBJ1-1,TRBV15,.,.,TGTGCCACCAGCAGAGGACCAACCGTGGGACAGAACACTGAAGCTTTCTTT,CATSRGPTVGQNTEAFF
TRBJ1-1,TRBV7-6,.,.,TGTGCCAGCAGCCCCCGGGGGGACACTGAAGCTTTCTTT,CASSPRGDTEAFF
TRBJ2-7,TRBV14,TRBD2,.,TGTGCCAGCAGCCAAGATCAGGGAGGGTTCTACGAGCAGTACTTC,CASSQDQGGFYEQYF